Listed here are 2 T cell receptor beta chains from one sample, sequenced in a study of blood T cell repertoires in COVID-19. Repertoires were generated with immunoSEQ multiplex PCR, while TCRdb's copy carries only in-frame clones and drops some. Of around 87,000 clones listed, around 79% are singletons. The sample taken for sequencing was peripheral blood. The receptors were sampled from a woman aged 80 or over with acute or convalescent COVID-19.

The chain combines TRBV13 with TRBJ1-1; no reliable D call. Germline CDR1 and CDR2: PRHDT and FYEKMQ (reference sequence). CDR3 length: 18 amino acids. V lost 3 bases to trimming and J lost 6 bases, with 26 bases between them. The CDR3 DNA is TGTGCCAGCAGCTTTATTTTTGCAGGCCCCCCCCCTAAGGCTGAAGCTTTCTTT. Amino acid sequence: CASSFIFAGPPPKAEAFF.

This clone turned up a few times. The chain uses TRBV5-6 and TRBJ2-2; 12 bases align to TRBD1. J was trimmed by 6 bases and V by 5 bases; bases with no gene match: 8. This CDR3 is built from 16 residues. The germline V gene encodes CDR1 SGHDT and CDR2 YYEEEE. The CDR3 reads CASRPYGTGGAGELFF. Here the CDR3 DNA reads TGTGCCAGCAGACCGTATGGGACAGGGGGCGCCGGGGAGCTGTTTTTT.